The 2 T cell receptor beta chains reported below all come from one sample, sequenced in a study of cytomegalovirus exposure and HLA in healthy donors. The primer mix had 60 Vbeta and 13 Jbeta primers. Here immunoSEQ multiplex PCR was the method, and the copy in TCRdb shows in-frame clones only, minus some. The top ten hold 0.24% of the sample, which has 90,000 to 150,000 clones, around 80% seen once. The specimen sequenced was PBMCs. These receptors came from a man aged 45-60 years in good health and CMV-seronegative.

The CDR3 coding sequence is TGTGCCAGCATGGGGGGGTTACTCTACAATGAGCAGTTCTTC. Amino acids: CASMGGLLYNEQFF. The chain carries TRBV6-5 and TRBJ2-1; 7 positions agree with TRBD2. CDR3 size: 14 residues. Germline V gene data show CDR1 as MNHEY and CDR2 as SVGAGI. Trimming removed 7 bases from V and 3 bases from J; junction bases left unmatched: 6.

The rearrangement uses TRBV2 and TRBJ1-4; tentative D call: TRBD1 (6 bases). This CDR3 comprises 13 residues. Germline V gene lookup returns CDR1 SNHLY and CDR2 FYNNEI. Trimming removed 8 bases from V and 8 bases from J, with 15 bases in between. The CDR3 here is CASQGGDGEKLFF. DNA of the CDR3: TGTGCCAGCCAAGGGGGGGACGGGGAAAAACTGTTTTTT.